This T cell receptor (beta chain) is from a study of a mutant IDH1 vaccine in newly diagnosed glioma. Here immunoSEQ multiplex PCR was the method, and the copy in TCRdb shows in-frame clones only, minus some. The table includes approximately 44,000 clones, about 91% detected once. Comments on this clone: Its target is not known.

Described time point: week 23, last vaccination. In every dose of vaccine, 300 ug of mutant IDH1 20-mer peptide was given alongside topical imiquimod. Tumors from donors were new WHO grade 3 or 4 IDH1-mutant astrocytomas with ATRX loss. This clonotype was obtained from a man aged 50 or older with glioma. Material: PBMCs, obtained from a glioma patient whose treatment included an IDH1 peptide vaccine.

CDR3 residues: CAWSVVTDTQYF. CDR3 nucleotide sequence: TGTGCCTGGAGTGTGGTCACAGATACGCAGTATTTT. This rearrangement joins TRBV30 to TRBJ2-3; D is unresolved. The CDR3 covers 12 residues. Germline V lookup: CDR1 GTSNPN, CDR2 SVGIG (reference sequence). Trimming pared 0 bases from V and 2 bases from J, leaving 3 bases between.